Presented here are 27 T cell receptor beta chains from one specimen sequenced in a study of control samples from healthy donors and cancer patients. Sequencing used immunoSEQ multiplex PCR; TCRdb keeps in-frame clones, though not all of them. The sample includes 150,000 to 200,000 clones, around 94% of them seen just once. The specimen was PBMCs. Every receptor here comes from a man aged 55-75 years with colorectal cancer.

In this sample, this clone turned up once. V gene TRBV7-9 combines with J gene TRBJ2-6, with TRBD1 matching 12 bases. Germline V CDR1 and CDR2: SEHNR, FQNEAQ (reference sequence). With V trimmed by 1 base and J by 2 bases, 3 bases remained unmatched. The CDR3 contains 18 residues. CDR3 protein: CASSLVGTGGAGANVLTF. The CDR3 nucleotides read TGTGCCAGCAGCTTAGTAGGGACAGGGGGCGCTGGGGCCAACGTCCTGACTTTC.

The CDR3 nucleotides read TGCAGTGCTCGATGGACGGATGGCTACACCTTC. It specifies CSARWTDGYTF. The rearrangement links TRBV20-1 to TRBJ1-2, with D uncertain. Germline V gene sequence: CDR1 DFQATT, CDR2 SNEGSKA (reference sequence). The CDR3 has 11 amino acids. V lost 5 bases to trimming and J lost 6 bases, with 10 bases between them.

CDR3 nucleotide sequence: TGTGCCAGCAGCACCCTAGGAGCGGGCGAGTACAATGAGCAGTTCTTC. Translation gives CASSTLGAGEYNEQFF. The rearrangement links TRBV7-9 to TRBJ2-1, with a weak D call TRBD2 (6 bases). CDR1 and CDR2 (germline): SEHNR, FQNEAQ (reference sequence). CDR3 length equals 16 residues. V lost 5 bases, J lost 4 bases, and 18 bases lay in between.

This clone occurred once. V usage is TRBV21-1 and J usage is TRBJ1-5; the table's D call of TRBD1 was not tested on the DNA. TRBV21-1 is an annotated pseudogene. The CDR3 runs to 17 residues. CDR3 sequence: CASVRTGSTPSNQPQHF. The CDR3, as DNA: TGTGCCAGCGTCCGGACAGGGTCCACCCCTAGCAATCAGCCCCAGCATTTT.

In its sample, this clone was seen once. The chain's CDR3 is CASSLVEGGGEQYF. CDR3 coding DNA: TGTGCCAGCAGCTTGGTGGAGGGCGGCGGGGAGCAGTACTTC. The chain combines TRBV5-4 with TRBJ2-7; TRBD2 is a possible D gene (6 bases). The V and J ends lost 0 bases and 7 bases respectively, with 14 bases between them. CDR1 is SGHNT, CDR2 YYREEE, per germline (reference sequence). The CDR3 length is 14 residues.

The chain combines TRBV19 with TRBJ1-1, with TRBD1 matching over 10 bases. The CDR3 totals 15 residues. CDR1 is LNHDA, CDR2 SQIVND, per germline (reference sequence). The ends lost 6 bases at V and 1 base at J; junction bases unmatched: 5. The CDR3 loop is CASSARTGGNTEAFF. CDR3 coding DNA: TGTGCCAGTAGCGCTCGGACAGGGGGGAACACTGAAGCTTTCTTT.

This rearrangement joins TRBV4-3 to TRBJ2-7; 7 bases are a match to TRBD2. CDR1 LGHNA and CDR2 YSLEER come from the germline V gene. Trimming removed 0 bases from V and 2 bases from J; junction bases left unmatched: 7. The CDR3 totals 16 residues. CDR3 nucleotide sequence: TGCGCCAGCAGCCAAGATCTGGGGGGGGGTGCCTACGAGCAGTACTTC. Protein: CASSQDLGGGAYEQYF.

This chain uses TRBV18 with TRBJ2-2; perhaps TRBD2 as D (5 bases). The V and J ends lost 0 bases and 1 base respectively, with 9 bases between them. The CDR3 is 16 residues long. The germline CDR1 and CDR2 sequences are KGHSH and LQKENI. The CDR3 DNA sequence: TGTGCCAGCTCACCACCGTGGACTCAGAACACCGGGGAGCTGTTTTTT. Its translation: CASSPPWTQNTGELFF.

The chain couples TRBV28 to TRBJ1-2, with a tentative D call TRBD1 (6 bases). V was clipped by 4 bases and J by 8 bases, with 14 bases between them. CDR1 is MDHEN and CDR2 is SYDVKM in the germline V gene. This CDR3 has 13 residues. CDR3 region: CASSSPPGAGYTF. CDR3 DNA: TGTGCCAGCAGTTCTCCCCCAGGGGCCGGCTACACCTTC.

The chain combines TRBV4-1 with TRBJ1-4; TRBD1 matches at 8 bases. Germline values: CDR1 MGHRA, CDR2 YSYEKL. CDR3 length equals 14 residues. V gave up 5 bases and J gave up 3 bases; unmatched junction bases: 2. The CDR3 region has the DNA TGCGCCAGCAGCTTACAGGGGGCTAATGAAAAACTGTTTTTT. Translated, it gives CASSLQGANEKLFF.

V gene TRBV30 combines with J gene TRBJ2-7, with TRBD1 matching 7 bases. J lost 12 bases, V lost 7 bases, and 12 bases had no gene match. The CDR3 runs to 11 residues. Germline V gene sequence: CDR1 GTSNPN, CDR2 SVGIG (reference sequence). The CDR3, as DNA: TGTGCCTCAGGCTGGGACAGCCCTTCGTACTTC. It translates to CASGWDSPSYF. Using reference TRBV30 and TRBJ2-7 for the parts outside the CDR3, the full variable domain is SQTIHQWPATLVQPVGSPLSLECTVEGTSNPNLYWYRQAAGRGLQLLFYSVGIGQISSEVPQNLSASRPQDRQFILSSKKLLLSDSGFYLCASGWDSPSYFGPGTRLTVT.

V gene TRBV12-3 or TRBV12-4 combines with J gene TRBJ2-1; D gene uncertain. Trimming removed 6 bases at V and 9 bases at J, with 9 bases between. This CDR3 spans 11 amino acids. CDR3 protein: CASSLLGEQFF. The CDR3 DNA follows: TGTGCCAGCAGCTTACTGGGTGAGCAGTTCTTC.

The CDR3 region is CASSPQRGARTDTQYF. The CDR3 DNA follows: TGTGCCAGCAGCCCACAGCGGGGGGCACGCACAGATACGCAGTATTTT. The rearrangement joins TRBV7-9 to TRBJ2-3, with TRBD2 identical over 9 bases. V lost 5 bases to trimming and J lost 1 base; unmatched junction nucleotides: 7. Per the germline V gene, CDR1 is SEHNR and CDR2 is FQNEAQ (reference sequence). The CDR3 is 16 amino acids. The entire variable domain, with the rest obtained from reference TRBV7-9 and TRBJ2-3, is as follows: DTGVSQNPRHKITKRGQNVTFRCDPISEHNRLYWYRQTLGQGPEFLTYFQNEAQLEKSRLLSDRFSAERPKGSFSTLEIQRTEQGDSAMYLCASSPQRGARTDTQYFGPGTRLTVL.

The chain has TRBV19 and TRBJ1-3, with D uncertain. Per germline, CDR1 LNHDA and CDR2 SQIVND (reference sequence). The CDR3 contains 12 residues. V gave up 6 bases and J gave up 7 bases, with 10 bases separating them. The CDR3 DNA reads TGTGCCAGTAGCCCGAATAGCAACACCATATATTTT. Translating gives CASSPNSNTIYF.

This chain uses TRBV7-9 with TRBJ1-6, with a tentative D call TRBD1 (5 bases). The CDR3 length is 12 residues. Trimming pared 6 bases from V and 8 bases from J, leaving 8 bases between. Germline CDR1 and CDR2: SEHNR and FQNEAQ (reference sequence). CDR3 DNA sequence: TGTGCCAGCAGTTCAGGGTATTCACCCCTCCACTTT. It yields the protein CASSSGYSPLHF.

The V call is TRBV6-2 or TRBV6-3, the J call TRBJ1-2; unclear D gene. CDR1 is MNHEY, CDR2 SVGEGT, per germline. The CDR3 sequence is 14 residues long. Trimming took 2 bases from V and 6 from J, leaving 13 bases between them. CDR3 loop: CASSYPTMSDGYTF. CDR3 in DNA: TGTGCCAGCAGTTACCCCACAATGAGCGATGGCTACACCTTC.

The V gene is TRBV27, the J gene TRBJ1-1, with D unresolved. V was clipped by 1 base and J by 1 base, with 7 bases between them. The CDR3 has 14 residues. Germline CDR1 is MNHEY and CDR2 is SMNVEV (reference sequence). In DNA form, the CDR3 reads TGTGCCAGCAGTTTATTCGGGCCGAACACTGAAGCTTTCTTT. It translates to CASSLFGPNTEAFF.

The chain recombines TRBV4-2 with TRBJ1-1; tentatively, D is TRBD1 (6 bases). The length of the CDR3 is 15 residues. The germline gives CDR1 LGHNA, CDR2 YNFKEQ. Trimming left V 0 bases short and J 3 bases short, with 11 bases between. The CDR3 nucleotides read TGTGCCAGCAGCCAAGATTTTGGACAGTACACTGAAGCTTTCTTT. It specifies CASSQDFGQYTEAFF.

This clone came up once. The CDR3 nucleotides are TGTGCCAGCTCACCGGGGACCTTAAACTCTAACTACGAGCAGTACTTC. Translating gives CASSPGTLNSNYEQYF. The J gene is TRBJ2-7, the V gene TRBV18, with D tentatively TRBD1 or TRBD2 (5 bases each). Trimming removed 3 bases from V and 3 bases from J, with 18 bases in between. CDR3 length: 16 residues. The V gene's germline CDR1 is KGHSH and CDR2 LQKENI.

J is TRBJ1-2 and V is TRBV18, with 10 nucleotides matching TRBD1. The germline V gene has CDR1 KGHSH and CDR2 LQKENI. The length of the CDR3 is 15 residues. V lost 2 bases, J lost 5 bases, and 5 bases stayed unmatched. The CDR3 DNA reads as TGTGCCAGCTCACCAGGACAGGGGGTTCAATATGGCTACACCTTC. Amino acid sequence: CASSPGQGVQYGYTF.

V and J are TRBV4-1 and TRBJ1-6; 9 bases map to TRBD1. The CDR3 is made up of 17 amino acids. The junction had 8 bases not matched to a gene; V was cut back by 1 base and J by 7 bases. CDR1 and CDR2 from the germline V gene are MGHRA and YSYEKL. CDR3 sequence reads: CASSQVGQGGKNSPLHF. The CDR3 coding sequence is TGCGCCAGCAGCCAAGTGGGACAGGGTGGGAAGAATTCACCCCTCCACTTT.

This chain connects TRBV5-1 to TRBJ2-3; 8 nucleotides agree with TRBD2. Germline CDR1 reads SGHRS; CDR2 reads YFSETQ. The CDR3 runs to 14 residues. Trimming cost V 4 bases and J 4 bases; bases outside gene matches: 5. The CDR3: CASSNGGVADTQYF. The CDR3 bases are TGCGCCAGCAGCAACGGGGGGGTGGCAGATACGCAGTATTTT. Full variable domain (remainder filled in from reference TRBV5-1 and TRBJ2-3): KAGVTQTPRYLIKTRGQQVTLSCSPISGHRSVSWYQQTPGQGLQFLFEYFSETQRNKGNFPGRFSGRQFSNSRSEMNVSTLELGDSALYLCASSNGGVADTQYFGPGTRLTVL.

The chain has TRBV20-1 and TRBJ1-1; D is ambiguous. Trimming stripped 3 bases from V and 0 bases from J, with 8 bases between. The length of the CDR3 is 13 residues. In germline, CDR1 is DFQATT, CDR2 SNEGSKA (reference sequence). The CDR3 DNA reads as TGCAGTGCTAGTGCCAGGATGAACACTGAAGCTTTCTTT. Translating it yields CSASARMNTEAFF.

V gene TRBV25-1 combines with J gene TRBJ2-3; 9 bases are shared with TRBD1. V was clipped by 8 bases and J by 5 bases; unmatched bases: 5. CDR3 length equals 13 residues. From germline, CDR1 is MGHDK and CDR2 SYGVNS. The CDR3 is CASARTGEDTQYF. In nucleotides, the CDR3 is TGTGCCAGCGCCCGGACAGGGGAAGATACGCAGTATTTT.

This chain links TRBV4-1 with TRBJ1-5, with D maybe TRBD1 (5 bases). Germline V gene data show CDR1 as MGHRA and CDR2 as YSYEKL. The CDR3 sequence is 15 residues long. The V and J ends lost 3 bases and 1 base respectively, with 10 bases between them. The CDR3 DNA reads TGCGCCAGCAGCCAGGGGGGGTGGAGCAATCAGCCCCAGCATTTT. Translated: CASSQGGWSNQPQHF.

The chain combines TRBV6-2 or TRBV6-3 with TRBJ2-7; D possibly matches TRBD1 or TRBD2 (5 bases each). Trimming removed 6 bases from V and 12 bases from J, with 18 bases in between. Germline CDR1 MNHEY, CDR2 SVGEGT. The length of the CDR3 is 12 residues. CDR3 sequence (DNA): TGTGCCAGCAGCGCCGGAACGCCCGGGACGTACTTC. Protein sequence: CASSAGTPGTYF.

This chain joins TRBV4-3 and TRBJ2-7; the match to TRBD2 covers 11 bases. This CDR3 spans 17 amino acids. Per germline, CDR1 LGHNA and CDR2 YSLEER. V was pared by 0 bases and J by 5 bases, with 9 bases of the junction left unmatched. The CDR3 sequence is CASSQDLAGGSRNEQYF. Here the CDR3 DNA reads TGCGCCAGCAGCCAAGATCTAGCGGGGGGCTCCAGGAACGAGCAGTACTTC.